These 10 T cell receptor beta chains came from one sample sequenced in a study of CD8 T cells in Susac syndrome (dated by TCRdb to about 2019). Receptor amplification or capture employed the immunoSEQ multiplex PCR assay. RNA was extracted using the RNeasy kit, and roughly 0.5 to 1 microgram was reverse transcribed with random hexamers. TCRdb reprocessed the public reads (quality trimming at Q25 with fastp, clone calling with MiXCR) and kept in-frame beta chains. Each entry merges the rows of one CDR3 protein and shows their most common DNA and genes. A total of 85,000 to 130,000 distinct CDR3 sequences appear in this sample, roughly 94% of them only once. Of the sample, 0.4% to 0.5% is held by the ten largest clones. Sequencing was performed on CD8+ T cells from PBMCs. These receptors were collected from a human donor with Susac syndrome.

V and J are TRBV5-6 and TRBJ2-7, with 9 bases identical to TRBD1. J lost 2 bases, V lost 0 bases, and 6 bases had no gene match. The length of the CDR3 is 16 residues. CDR1 SGHDT and CDR2 YYEEEE come from the germline V gene. In nucleotides, the CDR3 is TGTGCCAGCAGCTTGGCCCGGCGACAGGGGGCCTACGAGCAGTACTTC. Translated, it gives CASSLARRQGAYEQYF.

The J gene is TRBJ2-7, the V gene TRBV3-1; 12 positions agree with TRBD1. The CDR3 length is 14 residues. From germline, CDR1 is LGHDT and CDR2 YNNKEL (reference sequence). The V gene end was trimmed by 5 bases and the J gene end by 5 bases; junction bases not matched to a gene: 4. The CDR3 DNA sequence: TGTGCCAGCAGCGAAGGGACAGGGGGCCACGAGCAGTACTTC. Protein sequence: CASSEGTGGHEQYF.

This rearrangement joins TRBV20-1 to TRBJ2-1, with 10 bases identical to TRBD2. The V gene end was trimmed by 0 bases and the J gene end by 8 bases; junction bases not matched to a gene: 10. CDR3 size: 16 residues. The germline V gene encodes CDR1 DFQATT and CDR2 SNEGSKA (reference sequence). The CDR3 sequence is CSARDLMSGGVDEQFF. CDR3 coding DNA: TGCAGTGCTAGAGATCTGATGAGCGGGGGGGTCGATGAGCAGTTCTTC.

V and J are TRBV5-4 and TRBJ2-7, with 9 bases fitting TRBD2. The germline V gene encodes CDR1 SGHNT and CDR2 YYREEE (reference sequence). The V gene end was trimmed by 0 bases and the J gene end by 1 base; junction bases not matched to a gene: 5. This CDR3 is 16 amino acids long. CDR3 nucleotides: TGTGCCAGCAGCTTGGGGGGAGCGGGGGGTTCCTACGAGCAGTACTTC. The encoded protein is CASSLGGAGGSYEQYF.

This clonotype ranks as medium-sized. The chain combines TRBV5-4 with TRBJ2-5, with 10 nucleotides matching TRBD1. This CDR3 spans 16 amino acids. V trimming: 3 bases; J trimming: 2 bases; junction bases outside the gene matches: 7. Germline V gene sequence: CDR1 SGHNT, CDR2 YYREEE (reference sequence). CDR3 in DNA: TGTGCCAGCAGCTCCCCGAAGGACAGGGGGCAAGAGACCCAGTACTTC. This gives the protein CASSSPKDRGQETQYF.

The chain links TRBV15 to TRBJ2-6; no definite D call. The CDR3 covers 15 residues. Trimming took 2 bases from V and 0 from J, leaving 5 bases between them. Germline V gene data show CDR1 as LNHNV and CDR2 as YYDKDF (reference sequence). In DNA form, the CDR3 reads TGTGCCACCAGCAGAAGCCTCTCTGGGGCCAACGTCCTGACTTTC. It codes for CATSRSLSGANVLTF.

This clonotype was detected only once. This chain joins TRBV25-1 and TRBJ1-5; the D is unclear. V dropped 5 bases and J dropped 0 bases, with 8 bases sitting between them. In germline, CDR1 is MGHDK, CDR2 SYGVNS. This CDR3 has 14 amino acids. CDR3 nucleotide sequence: TGTGCCAGCAGTCGGGAGGGTAGCAATCAGCCCCAGCATTTT. Its translation is CASSREGSNQPQHF.

This clonotype was detected once. This chain uses TRBV6-1 with TRBJ2-5; 12 positions match TRBD2. This CDR3 spans 17 amino acids. Per the germline V gene, CDR1 is MNHNS and CDR2 is SASEGT. The V gene end was trimmed by 5 bases and the J gene end by 5 bases; junction bases not matched to a gene: 12. CDR3 protein: CASSPPRLAGGRETQYF. The CDR3 nucleotides read TGTGCCAGCAGTCCTCCCCGGCTAGCGGGGGGGAGGGAGACCCAGTACTTC.

The rearrangement links TRBV27 to TRBJ1-1, with D unclear. From germline, CDR1 is MNHEY and CDR2 SMNVEV (reference sequence). Deletions cut 6 bases from V and 0 bases from J, with 8 bases between. This CDR3 comprises 13 residues. This chain's CDR3 is CASSQAMNTEAFF. The CDR3 region has the DNA TGTGCCAGCAGCCAAGCCATGAACACTGAAGCTTTCTTT.

This chain connects TRBV20-1 to TRBJ1-4; 7 bases fit TRBD1. The CDR3 is 13 residues long. Germline CDR1 DFQATT, CDR2 SNEGSKA (reference sequence). V shed 4 bases, J shed 4 bases, and the junction held 3 bases outside the gene matches. CDR3 region: CSATTGDNEKLFF. The CDR3 coding sequence is TGCAGTGCTACCACAGGGGATAATGAAAAACTGTTTTTT.